Sequencing of this T cell receptor beta chain was carried out in a study of blood T cells in healthy people across ages (dated by TCRdb to the mid-2010s). Describing the broader study: Template switching captured roughly one uniquely barcoded TCR beta cDNA molecule per two T cells in model experiments. For two donors (one aged 18 to 30 and one aged 80 or older), the study analyzed two additional independent replicas of 1 million unique cDNA reads from the same blood draw. The donors were divided into four age groups: young (average roughly 17 years), middle-aged (approximately 41), aged (about 60) and long-lived (roughly 82). The study measured age-related changes in TCR beta repertoire diversity using deep sequencing normalized with unique cDNA molecular identifiers. Donors of different ages were randomly distributed across sequencing lanes to avoid experimental bias.

What the study reported, not specific to this receptor: The long-lived group showed more naive CD4+ T cells, fewer expanded clones and increased TCR diversity than the aged group, suggesting age selection. Because the CMV infection status of the donors was unknown, age-related changes in expanded clonotypes may potentially have been confounded. There was a strong correlation between observed TCR beta diversity and the percentage of naive T cells measured by flow cytometry. Bulk unsorted PBMC profiling prevented conclusive comparison of naive and antigen-experienced compartments. As age increased, observed TCR beta diversity per million T cells dropped in a roughly linear way, and a significant reduction was already evident by age 40. Estimates of total diversity based on one million sequenced T cells were regarded as lower bounds and as underestimates.

Receptor libraries were prepared by 5' RACE. A second PCR of roughly 7 to 11 cycles was performed with a sample-barcoded 5' primer and a J-beta primer mix. A template-switch 5' adaptor carrying 12 random nucleotides introduced a unique molecular identifier onto each TCR beta cDNA molecule. Each sample yielded at least 2.5 million CDR3-containing paired-end reads. All of the RNA was converted into first-strand cDNA using the Mint cDNA synthesis kit, with a TRBC-specific oligonucleotide serving as the primer. Following uracil-DNA glycosylase treatment, all cDNA underwent a first 18-cycle PCR with the universal primers M1SS and BC2_uni_R. In the authors' own workflow: For normalization, 1 million high-quality reads were randomly selected from each sample, with every read carrying a distinct molecular identifier. Instead of being binned into consensus sequences, reads with shared molecular identifiers were discarded. MiTCR, set to a Q25 quality threshold and the strictest error-elimination algorithm, was used for CDR3 identification, clonotype clustering and error correction. A nonparametric unseen species model with Euler transformation was used to estimate a lower bound on total TCR beta diversity. The raw public reads went through TCRdb reprocessing: fastp at Q25, MiXCR clone calling, in-frame beta chains kept. Every distinct CDR3 protein forms one entry, paired with its most common genes and DNA. In this record, the V and J calls reflect TCRdb's handling and not the investigators' own analysis. Counted in this sample were fewer than 2 million distinct CDR3 sequences; roughly two fifths of them appeared once. More than 20% of the sample belongs to the ten largest clones.

From the cysteine up to the phenylalanine, the CDR3 has a length of 14 residues. Just the 42-base CDR3 DNA is kept, in frame starting at base 1. CDR1 and CDR2 were assigned from the germline V gene as SGHTA and FQGNSA. V is cut back by 5 bases and J by 7 bases, with 7 bases in the junction unmatched. This clonotype was seen only a few times. Its antigen remains unidentified. No per-base quality is available; no much larger clone lies one base away. The donors were roughly 40 Caucasian individuals from Russia, aged roughly 6 to 90 years, who were systemically healthy. Roughly 9 milliliters of peripheral blood were drawn from each donor into EDTA-treated Vacutainer tubes. Ficoll-Paque density-gradient centrifugation was used to isolate PBMCs, with at least 6 million per sample. Total RNA, at least 6 micrograms per sample, was extracted from PBMCs with Trizol reagent. Naive CD45RAhigh/CD27high T cell percentages were measured by flow cytometry on a PBMC aliquot from every donor.

This TCR was recovered from a human donor in good health. Sequencing was carried out using blood. The sequence links TRBV7-2 to TRBJ1-2, and 10 junctional nucleotides match TRBD1. The CDR3 in this case is CASSADRGLLGYTF. In nucleotides, the sequence is TGTGCCAGCAGCGCCGACAGGGGGCTACTTGGCTACACCTTC.